The T cell receptor (beta chain) described here comes from a study of blood T cell repertoires in COVID-19. Looking at the study overall: The samples span acute and convalescent COVID-19 from the United States, Italy and Spain. Nucleic acid was either cDNA or gDNA, and it came from T cells, B-cell-depleted T cells, or PBMCs.

The CDR3 runs 20 residues. The V segment lost 0 bases and the J segment 0 bases; nucleotides outside the gene matches: 8. Per germline, CDR1 LGHNA and CDR2 YNFKEQ. Sequenced by immunoSEQ multiplex PCR; TCRdb stores in-frame clones only, minus some. The sample has around 55,000 clones, roughly 86% seen once; the top ten hold under 8.5%. This clonotype was sampled from a man between 60 and 75 years old with active COVID-19. This chain links TRBV4-2 with TRBJ2-3; the match to TRBD2 covers 14 bases. Input material: peripheral blood. This CDR3 is CASSQDSGTSGRLSTDTQYF. The CDR3 coding sequence is TGTGCCAGCAGCCAAGATTCCGGGACTAGCGGGAGACTTAGCACAGATACGCAGTATTTT.